This is a list of T cell receptor beta chains from one sample in a study of neurological immune-mediated disorders. TCRdb passed the 5' RACE reads through MiXCR, listing each CDR3 protein once. The profile shows 39,000 or so distinct CDR3 sequences, over 2% of them singletons. The specimen sequenced was PBMCs. These receptors came from a man aged 25 to 40 with multiple sclerosis. Both conserved end residues are part of each CDR3. A D gene is named only where the DNA matches it firmly. Expanded clones get a size class; other rows say once, few or many, or leave the size out.

size,V,J,D,DNA,CDR3
few,TRBV9,TRBJ2-2,TRBD2,TGTGCCAGCAGCACCCACCGGACTAGCGGGAGGGAGAACACCGGGGAGCTGTTTTTT,CASSTHRTSGRENTGELFF
many,TRBV25-1,TRBJ1-5,.,TGTGCCAGCGGGAGCAATCAGCCCCAGCATTTT,CASGSNQPQHF
many,TRBV20-1,TRBJ2-7,TRBD2,TGCAGTGCTAGAAGCGGGAGTGTTTACGAGCAGTACTTC,CSARSGSVYEQYF
many,TRBV7-9,TRBJ2-2,TRBD2,TGTGCCAGCAGCCTCGGGACTAGCGAGAACACCGGGGAGCTGTTTTTT,CASSLGTSENTGELFF
many,TRBV5-5,TRBJ1-5,.,TGTGCCAGCAGCCATACAGGGAACAATCAGCCCCAGCATTTT,CASSHTGNNQPQHF
many,TRBV28,TRBJ2-2,TRBD2,TGTGCCAGCAGTCTAAAGCGGGAGGTCGGGGAGCTGTTTTTT,CASSLKREVGELFF
many,TRBV6-2/TRBV6-3,TRBJ2-1,.,TGTGCCAGCAGTCGGCGCGAGGCTGCTGAGCAGTTCTTC,CASSRREAAEQFF
.,TRBV20-1,TRBJ2-1,.,TGCAGTGCTAGAGATCCCGAAAGCGCTTACAATGAGCAGTTCTTC,CSARDPESAYNEQFF
few,TRBV5-8,TRBJ2-7,TRBD1,TGTGCCAGCAGCCGGGACAGGGGACGGGAGCAGTACTTC,CASSRDRGREQYF
many,TRBV20-1,TRBJ1-5,.,TGCAGTGCTAGAGAAGTCGCAGCTAATCAGCCCCAGCATTTT,CSAREVAANQPQHF
many,TRBV20-1,TRBJ2-4,.,TGCAGTGCTAGCGCGCTAGCAGCGGAAAACATTCAGTACTTC,CSASALAAENIQYF
few,TRBV20-1,TRBJ1-2,.,TGCAGTGCTAGCCTAGGGACCACATATAACTATGGCTACACCTTC,CSASLGTTYNYGYTF
many,TRBV20-1,TRBJ2-7,TRBD1,TGCAGTGCTGGTCCGGGACAGGGCTACGAGCAGTACTTC,CSAGPGQGYEQYF
many,TRBV7-8,TRBJ2-3,.,TGTGCCAGCAGCCAATTATCGACTAGTTCAGATACGCAGTATTTT,CASSQLSTSSDTQYF
many,TRBV12-3/TRBV12-4,TRBJ2-7,TRBD1,TGTGCCAGCATGGGGACCGGGACAGGGGCCTACGAGCAGTACTTC,CASMGTGTGAYEQYF
many,TRBV7-9,TRBJ2-5,TRBD2,TGTGCCAGCAGCTTAGGCCTTAGCGGGAAAGAGACCCAGTACTTC,CASSLGLSGKETQYF
many,TRBV5-1,TRBJ1-1,TRBD1,TGCGCCAGCAGCTTGGACGACAGGGTTATGCCCCGGGAAGCTTTCTTT,CASSLDDRVMPREAFF
many,TRBV5-1,TRBJ2-1,.,TGCGCCAGCAGCCTAGACAGTCCTAATGAGCAGTTCTTC,CASSLDSPNEQFF